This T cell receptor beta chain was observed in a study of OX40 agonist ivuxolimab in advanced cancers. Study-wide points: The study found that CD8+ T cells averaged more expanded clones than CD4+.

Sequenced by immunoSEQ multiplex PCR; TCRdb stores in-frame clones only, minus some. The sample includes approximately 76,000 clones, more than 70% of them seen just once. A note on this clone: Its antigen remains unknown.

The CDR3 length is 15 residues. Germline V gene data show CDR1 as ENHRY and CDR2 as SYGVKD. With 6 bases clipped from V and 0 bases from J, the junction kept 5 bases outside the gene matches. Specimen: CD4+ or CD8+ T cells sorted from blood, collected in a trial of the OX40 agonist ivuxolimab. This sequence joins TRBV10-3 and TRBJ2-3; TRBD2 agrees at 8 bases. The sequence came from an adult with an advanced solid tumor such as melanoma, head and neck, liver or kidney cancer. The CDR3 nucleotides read TGTGCCATCAGCCTTAGCGGGACTAGCACAGATACGCAGTATTTT. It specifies CAISLSGTSTDTQYF.